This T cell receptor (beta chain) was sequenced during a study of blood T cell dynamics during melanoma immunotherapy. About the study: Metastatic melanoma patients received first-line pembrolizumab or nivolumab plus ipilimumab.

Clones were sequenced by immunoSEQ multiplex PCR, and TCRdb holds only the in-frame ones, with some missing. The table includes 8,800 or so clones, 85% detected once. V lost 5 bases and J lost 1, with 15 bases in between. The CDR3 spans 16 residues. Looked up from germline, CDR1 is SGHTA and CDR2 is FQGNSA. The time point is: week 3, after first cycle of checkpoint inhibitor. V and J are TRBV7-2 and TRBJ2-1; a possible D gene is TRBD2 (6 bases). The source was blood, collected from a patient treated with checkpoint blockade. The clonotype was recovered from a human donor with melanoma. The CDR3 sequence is CASSTRLGGSYNEQFF. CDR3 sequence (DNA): TGTGCCAGCAGCACCCGCTTGGGGGGTTCCTACAATGAGCAGTTCTTC.